The rows below give T cell receptor beta chains drawn from one sample of a study of blood T cell repertoires in COVID-19. Sequenced by immunoSEQ multiplex PCR; TCRdb stores in-frame clones only, minus some. Among 220,000 or so clones listed, roughly 80% were seen once. Source material: peripheral blood. The receptors were sampled from a woman aged 70-85 years with acute or convalescent COVID-19. Both conserved end residues are part of each CDR3. D genes are given only for firm matches. Not every row has a clone size; where given, it reads once, few, many or a size class.

clone size	J gene	V gene	D gene	CDR3 protein	CDR3 DNA
once	TRBJ2-7	TRBV5-4	TRBD1	CASSTRTGSYEQYF	TGTGCCAGCAGCACCCGGACAGGCTCCTACGAGCAGTACTTC
-	TRBJ1-1	TRBV7-8	-	CASSLIAAGLMNTEAFF	TGTGCCAGCAGCTTAATCGCAGCGGGCCTCATGAACACTGAAGCTTTCTTT
-	TRBJ2-3	TRBV10-3	-	CAISASGASTDTQYF	TGTGCCATCAGTGCAAGCGGTGCTAGCACAGATACGCAGTATTTT
few	TRBJ1-3	TRBV5-5	TRBD1	CASSLGTGVGNTIYF	TGTGCCAGCAGCTTGGGGACAGGAGTTGGAAACACCATATATTTT
-	TRBJ2-6	TRBV3-1/TRBV3-2	TRBD1	CASSPDRGHPGANVLTF	TGTGCCAGCAGCCCGGACAGGGGACACCCTGGGGCCAACGTCCTGACTTTC
-	TRBJ2-1	TRBV28	-	CASSPSGVLRDEQFF	TGTGCCAGCAGCCCTTCGGGAGTCTTAAGAGATGAGCAGTTCTTC
-	TRBJ2-2	TRBV6-5	TRBD2	CATQGLAGGNGELFF	TGTGCCACCCAAGGGCTAGCGGGAGGGAACGGGGAGCTGTTTTTT
-	TRBJ1-5	TRBV15	-	CATSRDLQVNQPQHF	TGTGCCACCAGCAGAGATCTACAGGTCAATCAGCCCCAGCATTTT
few	TRBJ1-5	TRBV11-2	-	CASSLEYNQPQHF	TGTGCCAGCAGCTTAGAGTACAATCAGCCCCAGCATTTT
-	TRBJ1-1	TRBV19	-	CASRSSGQNTEAFF	TGTGCCAGTAGGTCCTCTGGACAGAACACTGAAGCTTTCTTT
-	TRBJ2-3	TRBV2	-	CASTPRERTIRDTQYF	TGTGCCAGCACCCCTCGCGAGCGAACAATTAGAGATACGCAGTATTTT
-	TRBJ1-1	TRBV27	TRBD1	CASTSLAGGMRTEAFF	TGTGCCAGCACATCTTTAGCAGGGGGCATGAGAACTGAAGCTTTCTTT
-	TRBJ2-1	TRBV19	TRBD2	CASSPSGSNEQFF	TGTGCCAGTAGCCCTAGCGGGAGCAATGAGCAGTTCTTC
few	TRBJ2-2	TRBV7-8	TRBD2	CASRLAGVTRSGELFF	TGTGCCAGCCGCCTAGCGGGAGTAACGAGGAGCGGGGAGCTGTTTTTT
many	TRBJ1-4	TRBV27	TRBD1	CASSRDRANEKLFF	TGTGCCAGCAGTCGGGACAGGGCTAATGAAAAACTGTTTTTT
-	TRBJ2-1	TRBV7-9	-	CASSYLGGPSPREQFF	TGTGCCAGCAGCTACCTTGGCGGGCCGAGTCCGAGGGAGCAGTTCTTC
-	TRBJ1-1	TRBV5-6	-	CASSFGGGTQAFF	TGTGCCAGCAGCTTTGGCGGCGGGACTCAAGCTTTCTTT
-	TRBJ2-1	TRBV5-4	TRBD2	CASSDGTSGAKTYNEQFF	TGTGCCAGCAGCGACGGGACTAGCGGGGCGAAAACCTACAATGAGCAGTTCTTC
-	TRBJ2-3	TRBV10-3	TRBD2	CATAGLATDTQYF	TGTGCCACCGCGGGACTAGCGACAGATACGCAGTATTTT
-	TRBJ1-2	TRBV30	-	CAWSVGQGNGYTF	TGTGCCTGGAGTGTGGGGCAGGGTAATGGCTACACCTTC
-	TRBJ2-7	TRBV5-1	-	CASSFRQGGEQYF	TGCGCCAGCAGCTTTCGGCAGGGGGGCGAGCAGTACTTC
-	TRBJ2-2	TRBV4-1	TRBD2	CASSQGEWSSGRALRTGELFF	TGCGCCAGCAGCCAAGGGGAATGGTCTAGCGGGAGGGCCCTTCGCACCGGGGAGCTGTTTTTT
-	TRBJ1-6	TRBV5-1	TRBD1	CASSLADRENSPLHF	TGCGCCAGCAGCTTGGCGGACAGGGAAAATTCACCCCTCCACTTT
-	TRBJ2-1	TRBV29-1	-	CSVEGTRKFF	TGCAGCGTTGAAGGGACTCGAAAGTTCTTC
-	TRBJ2-1	TRBV5-1	TRBD2	CASSQITSGSYNEQFF	TGCGCCAGCAGCCAAATTACTAGCGGTTCCTACAATGAGCAGTTCTTC
-	TRBJ1-6	TRBV10-3	TRBD1	CAIMGQGEGSPLHF	TGTGCCATCATGGGACAGGGGGAGGGTTCACCCCTCCACTTT
few	TRBJ1-1	TRBV10-2	TRBD1	CASSEGSVSGQGEAFF	TGCGCCAGCAGTGAAGGGTCGGTATCAGGACAGGGTGAAGCTTTCTTT
once	TRBJ2-3	TRBV4-1	TRBD1	CASSQDDLGGPSDTQYF	TGCGCCAGCAGCCAAGATGACCTAGGGGGCCCATCAGATACGCAGTATTTT
few	TRBJ1-1	TRBV19	TRBD1	CASSPDRKNTEAFF	TGTGCCAGTAGCCCGGACAGGAAGAACACTGAAGCTTTCTTT
-	TRBJ1-2	TRBV28	TRBD1	CASGQGNYGYTF	TGTGCCAGCGGACAGGGGAACTATGGCTACACCTTC
-	TRBJ1-3	TRBV3-1/TRBV3-2	TRBD1	CASSPLITGVRNTIYF	TGTGCCAGCAGCCCTCTCATCACAGGGGTGAGAAACACCATATATTTT
-	TRBJ1-4	TRBV2	-	CASSEAGADRFF	TGTGCCAGCAGTGAAGCGGGGGCAGATCGGTTTTTT
-	TRBJ2-3	TRBV7-3	-	CASSRLAGPDTQYF	TGTGCCAGCAGCCGATTGGCGGGGCCAGATACGCAGTATTTT
-	TRBJ2-2	TRBV6-5	TRBD2	CASRPGLAGTGELFF	TGTGCCAGCAGGCCGGGACTAGCGGGGACCGGGGAGCTGTTTTTT
-	TRBJ2-1	TRBV3-1/TRBV3-2	-	CASSQGQRKEQFF	TGTGCCAGCAGCCAAGGTCAGAGGAAGGAGCAGTTCTTC
-	TRBJ1-2	TRBV30	TRBD1	CAWSVTRTGGTYGYTF	TGCGCCTGGAGTGTAACGAGGACAGGGGGCACCTATGGCTACACCTTC
-	TRBJ2-2	TRBV13	TRBD2	CASSRLRPSGRSSTGELFF	TGTGCCAGCAGCCGCCTAAGGCCTAGCGGGAGATCAAGCACCGGGGAGCTGTTTTTT
-	TRBJ2-7	TRBV2	TRBD1	CASWDRGYEQYF	TGTGCCAGCTGGGACAGGGGTTACGAGCAGTACTTC
-	TRBJ2-3	TRBV5-1	-	CASSLNLAASTDTQYF	TGCGCCAGCAGCTTGAATCTGGCGGCTAGCACAGATACGCAGTATTTT
-	TRBJ2-7	TRBV10-3	TRBD1	CASGQGFPEQYF	TGTGCCAGTGGACAGGGCTTCCCCGAGCAGTACTTC
-	TRBJ2-5	TRBV2	-	CATYRRQETQYF	TGTGCCACTTACAGGCGCCAAGAGACCCAGTACTTC
few	TRBJ1-2	TRBV14	-	CASSIPSGGGGYTF	TGTGCCAGCAGTATCCCGTCGGGGGGAGGTGGCTACACCTTC
-	TRBJ2-2	TRBV7-7	-	CASSFRGDRTGELFF	TGTGCTAGCAGCTTTCGCGGGGATAGGACCGGGGAGCTGTTTTTT
-	TRBJ1-5	TRBV3-1/TRBV3-2	TRBD1	CASSQGRFRGRRGQPQHF	TGTGCCAGCAGCCAAGGCCGTTTCAGGGGGCGTCGAGGTCAGCCCCAGCATTTT
-	TRBJ1-4	TRBV7-9	-	CASSLGVGGYEKLFF	TGTGCCAGCAGCTTAGGGGTAGGCGGGTATGAAAAACTGTTTTTT
-	TRBJ1-4	TRBV7-9	-	CASSQGYSGEKLFF	TGTGCCAGCAGCCAGGGGTATTCGGGTGAAAAACTGTTTTTT
once	TRBJ2-1	TRBV27	TRBD1	CASSLRGQIYEQFF	TGTGCCAGCAGTTTACGGGGACAGATCTATGAGCAGTTCTTC
many	TRBJ1-1	TRBV11-1	-	CASSFSVTEAFF	TGTGCCAGCAGCTTTAGTGTCACTGAAGCTTTCTTT
-	TRBJ2-2	TRBV14	-	CASSPQIASGELFF	TGTGCCAGCAGCCCCCAGATAGCCTCCGGGGAGCTGTTTTTT
-	TRBJ1-4	TRBV12-2	-	CASRYTRVLDEKLFF	TGTGCAAGTCGCTACACCAGGGTATTGGATGAAAAACTGTTTTTT
-	TRBJ1-5	TRBV9	-	CASSVDGGNQPQHF	TGTGCCAGCAGCGTAGACGGGGGCAATCAGCCCCAGCATTTT
-	TRBJ2-1	TRBV10-3	TRBD2	CAISDTSGSGNEQFF	TGTGCCATCAGCGATACTAGCGGGAGTGGCAATGAGCAGTTCTTC
-	TRBJ2-7	TRBV19	-	CASSPRGTLYYEQYF	TGTGCCAGTAGTCCCCGCGGGACGCTTTACTACGAGCAGTACTTC
few	TRBJ1-6	TRBV5-6	-	CASSLAQGISYNSPLHF	TGTGCCAGCAGCTTGGCCCAGGGTATCTCCTATAATTCACCCCTCCACTTT